The 13 T cell receptor beta chains below all came from one sample that was sequenced in a study of blood T cell repertoires in COVID-19. Assay: immunoSEQ multiplex PCR; the TCRdb copy retains only in-frame clones and omits some. This table has 100,000 or so clones, 87% appearing once. The sample consisted of peripheral blood. The receptors here all came from a man between 50 and 59 years old with active COVID-19.

The CDR3, as DNA: TGTGCCAGCAGCATACAAGGGACTTTAGCCAAAAACATTCAGTACTTC. Amino acid sequence: CASSIQGTLAKNIQYF. This chain uses TRBV5-4 with TRBJ2-4; a weak D match, TRBD2 (6 bases). Between the trimmed V and J ends, which lost 4 bases and 0 bases, there was a span of 14 bases. The germline CDR1 and CDR2 sequences are SGHNT and YYREEE (reference sequence). The CDR3 runs 16 residues.

The chain carries TRBV29-1 and TRBJ2-2; TRBD2 matches 11 bases. With 7 bases clipped from V and 1 base from J, the junction kept 5 bases outside the gene matches. Germline V gene data show CDR1 as SQVTM and CDR2 as ANQGSEA. The CDR3 spans 15 residues. CDR3 bases: TGCAGCGCAGAACTAGCGGGGGTGAACACCGGGGAGCTGTTTTTT. As protein: CSAELAGVNTGELFF.

This clone was picked up a small number of times. The chain uses TRBV4-1 and TRBJ2-7, with D perhaps matching TRBD1 (5 bases). CDR3 length equals 16 residues. V lost 0 bases and J lost 0, with 12 bases in between. Germline V gives CDR1 MGHRA, CDR2 YSYEKL. CDR3 in amino acids: CASSQDGAASSYEQYF. The DNA for the CDR3 is TGCGCCAGCAGCCAAGATGGGGCAGCTAGCTCCTACGAGCAGTACTTC.

V and J are TRBV27 and TRBJ1-4, with 7 bases aligning to TRBD1. The CDR3 has 14 amino acids. Trimming cost V 2 bases and J 4 bases; bases outside gene matches: 1. Germline V gives CDR1 MNHEY, CDR2 SMNVEV (reference sequence). CDR3 coding DNA: TGTGCCAGCAGTTTACAGGGGGTTAATGAAAAACTGTTTTTT. This codes for CASSLQGVNEKLFF.

V usage is TRBV5-4 and J usage is TRBJ2-7; 7 bases line up with TRBD2. The CDR3 runs to 16 residues. The germline CDR1 and CDR2 sequences are SGHNT and YYREEE (reference sequence). The ends lost 0 bases at V and 5 bases at J; junction bases unmatched: 11. The CDR3 here is CASSLGGSQGGNEQYF. The CDR3 nucleotides read TGTGCCAGCAGCTTGGGGGGCAGCCAGGGAGGGAACGAGCAGTACTTC. The full variable domain, completed using reference TRBV5-4 and TRBJ2-7, is ETGVTQSPTHLIKTRGQQVTLRCSSQSGHNTVSWYQQALGQGPQFIFQYYREEENGRGNFPPRFSGLQFPNYSSELNVNALELDDSALYLCASSLGGSQGGNEQYFGPGTRLTVT.

V and J are TRBV10-3 and TRBJ1-1; tentative D call: TRBD1 (5 bases). Trimming removed 0 bases from V and 4 bases from J, with 15 bases in between. The CDR3 sequence is 16 residues long. The germline CDR1 and CDR2 sequences are ENHRY and SYGVKD. CDR3 region: CAISESKQAGATEAFF. The DNA for the CDR3 is TGTGCCATCAGTGAGTCAAAACAGGCAGGAGCCACTGAAGCTTTCTTT.

The CDR3 here is CASSYSRSGSPLHF. The CDR3 DNA reads as TGTGCCAGCAGTTACTCCCGTTCCGGTTCACCCCTCCACTTT. The gene calls are TRBV6-5 and TRBJ1-6; no clear D gene. CDR1 and CDR2 (germline): MNHEY, SVGAGI. V was trimmed by 0 bases and J by 9 bases, leaving 9 bases between them. This CDR3 has 14 residues.

This clone was seen just once. The rearrangement links TRBV5-5 to TRBJ2-7; 9 nucleotides align to TRBD1. The CDR3 has 13 amino acids. Looked up from germline, CDR1 is SGHKS and CDR2 is YYEKEE (reference sequence). V lost 3 bases to trimming and J lost 2 bases; unmatched junction nucleotides: 0. The chain's CDR3 is CASSWDRAYEQYF. The CDR3 nucleotides are TGTGCCAGCAGCTGGGACAGGGCCTACGAGCAGTACTTC.

Here the CDR3 reads CASSRPGQGRWFTEAFF. The CDR3 DNA is TGTGCCAGCAGTCGTCCGGGACAGGGGAGATGGTTCACTGAAGCTTTCTTT. The chain is built from TRBV6-2 or TRBV6-3 and TRBJ1-1; 10 nucleotides line up with TRBD1. With V trimmed by 5 bases and J by 4 bases, 13 bases remained unmatched. The germline CDR1 and CDR2 sequences are MNHEY and SVGEGT. CDR3 size: 17 residues.

The chain recombines TRBV7-9 with TRBJ1-1; 7 bases agree with TRBD1. The CDR3 runs 15 residues. Germline values: CDR1 SEHNR, CDR2 FQNEAQ (reference sequence). J gave up 1 base and V 3 bases, and 5 bases lay outside the gene matches. As DNA, the CDR3 is TGTGCCAGCAGCTTGGAGGGGGCGCGGAACACTGAAGCTTTCTTT. This gives the protein CASSLEGARNTEAFF. Filled out from reference TRBV7-9 and TRBJ1-1, the complete variable domain reads DTGVSQNPRHKITKRGQNVTFRCDPISEHNRLYWYRQTLGQGPEFLTYFQNEAQLEKSRLLSDRFSAERPKGSFSTLEIQRTEQGDSAMYLCASSLEGARNTEAFFGQGTRLTVV.

The V and J genes are TRBV25-1 and TRBJ2-2, with 9 bases lining up with TRBD2. Trimming took 7 bases from V and 4 from J; bases not matched to a gene: 4. Germline loops: CDR1 MGHDK, CDR2 SYGVNS. The CDR3 is 14 residues long. DNA of the CDR3: TGTGCCAGCAATAGAGCGGGGGGCACCGGGGAGCTGTTTTTT. This encodes CASNRAGGTGELFF.

The V call is TRBV12-3 or TRBV12-4, the J call TRBJ2-5, with D possibly TRBD2 on 5 matching bases. V dropped 2 bases and J dropped 10 bases, with 14 bases sitting between them. The CDR3 runs 13 residues. The CDR3 DNA reads as TGTGCCAGCAGTTTAAGCCCGGAGAGGGACCAGTACTTC. It yields the protein CASSLSPERDQYF.

The genes are TRBV5-5 and TRBJ1-1; tentatively, D is TRBD1 (6 bases). This CDR3 is 13 amino acids long. Germline CDR1 reads SGHKS; CDR2 reads YYEKEE (reference sequence). Trimming cost V 0 bases and J 5 bases, with 8 bases left between them. The CDR3 bases are TGTGCCAGCAGCTTGGTAAGGGGGACTGAAGCTTTCTTT. Its translation is CASSLVRGTEAFF.